The T cell receptor beta chain under discussion was sequenced for a study of CD8+ T cells in alopecia areata. A word on this clone: No antigen is known for it.

The V end was cut by 5 bases, the J end by 2 bases, with 9 bases between. The V gene's germline CDR1 is SEHNR and CDR2 FQNEAQ (reference sequence). The CDR3 extends over 13 amino acids. The treatment was: oral pan-JAK inhibitor, 5-10 mg twice daily. Study-wide findings and caveats: Expanded CD8+ clones among the top 100, and scalp clonality, were significantly decreased by tofacitinib.

Sequencing templates came from extracted RNA that was reverse transcribed into cDNA. Profiling relied on immunoSEQ multiplex PCR, and the TCRdb table lists in-frame clones only, not all of them. In the table there are about 210,000 clones, 66% of which are singletons. The TCR was taken from a human donor with alopecia areata. The chain employs TRBV7-9 and TRBJ1-1; D not resolved. The sequencing used CD4+ T cells sorted from blood, collected at roughly week 45, from a patient treated with tofacitinib. CDR3 protein: CASSPMGNTEAFF. The CDR3 bases are TGTGCCAGCAGCCCCATGGGTAACACTGAAGCTTTCTTT. The full variable domain, rest sourced from reference TRBV7-9 and TRBJ1-1, is DTGVSQNPRHKITKRGQNVTFRCDPISEHNRLYWYRQTLGQGPEFLTYFQNEAQLEKSRLLSDRFSAERPKGSFSTLEIQRTEQGDSAMYLCASSPMGNTEAFFGQGTRLTVV.